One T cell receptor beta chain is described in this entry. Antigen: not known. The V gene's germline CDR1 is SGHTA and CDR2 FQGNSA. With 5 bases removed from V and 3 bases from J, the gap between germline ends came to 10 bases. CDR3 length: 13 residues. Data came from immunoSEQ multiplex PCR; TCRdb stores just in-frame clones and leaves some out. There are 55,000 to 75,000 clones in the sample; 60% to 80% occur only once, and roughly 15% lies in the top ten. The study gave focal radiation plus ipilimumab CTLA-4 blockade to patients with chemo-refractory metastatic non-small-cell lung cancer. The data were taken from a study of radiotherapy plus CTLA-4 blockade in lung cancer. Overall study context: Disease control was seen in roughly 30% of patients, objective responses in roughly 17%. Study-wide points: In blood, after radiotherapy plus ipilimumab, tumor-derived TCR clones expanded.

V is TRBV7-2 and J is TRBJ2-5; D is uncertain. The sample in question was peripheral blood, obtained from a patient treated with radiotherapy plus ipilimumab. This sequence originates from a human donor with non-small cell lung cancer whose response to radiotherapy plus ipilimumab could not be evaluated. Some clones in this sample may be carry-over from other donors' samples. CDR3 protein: CASSRRLEETQYF. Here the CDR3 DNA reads TGTGCCAGCAGCCGTCGACTGGAAGAGACCCAGTACTTC.